This is a list of T cell receptor beta chains from one sample in a study of Graves' ophthalmopathy and Graves' hyperthyroidism. Each CDR3 protein gets one entry after TCRdb re-called the multiplex PCR reads with MiXCR. The data contain about 400,000 distinct CDR3 sequences, approximately 15% of them singletons. Material: peripheral blood. The receptors were sampled from a woman in her late teens or twenties with stable Graves' hyperthyroidism. Both conserved end residues are part of each CDR3. The D gene is left open where the match is weak. Not every row has a clone size; where given, it reads once, few, many or a size class.

d_gene: NA
abundance: NA
j_gene: TRBJ1-2
v_gene: TRBV12-3/TRBV12-4
CDR3nt: TGTGCCAGCAGTTTACAGGAAACTAACTATGGCTACACCTTC
CDR3aa: CASSLQETNYGYTF

d_gene: TRBD2
abundance: few
j_gene: TRBJ2-5
v_gene: TRBV9
CDR3nt: TGTGCCAGCAGCGCGGAGGTGCCGGGGGGGACCCAGTACTTC
CDR3aa: CASSAEVPGGTQYF

d_gene: TRBD2
abundance: many
j_gene: TRBJ2-2
v_gene: TRBV28
CDR3nt: TGTGCCAGCAGTTCTCTCTGGAGGGAGGGCACCGGGGAGCTGTTTTTT
CDR3aa: CASSSLWREGTGELFF

d_gene: NA
abundance: many
j_gene: TRBJ1-1
v_gene: TRBV6-1
CDR3nt: TGTGCCAGCAGTGAAAGAATGGAGAACACTGAAGCTTTCTTT
CDR3aa: CASSERMENTEAFF

d_gene: NA
abundance: many
j_gene: TRBJ2-2
v_gene: TRBV12-3/TRBV12-4
CDR3nt: TGTGCCACCCGACAGGCCACCTACACCGGGGAGCTGTTTTTT
CDR3aa: CATRQATYTGELFF

d_gene: TRBD2
abundance: NA
j_gene: TRBJ2-5
v_gene: TRBV12-3/TRBV12-4
CDR3nt: TGTGCCAGCAGCCCTTGGACTAGCGAAGAGACCCAGTACTTC
CDR3aa: CASSPWTSEETQYF

d_gene: NA
abundance: many
j_gene: TRBJ1-1
v_gene: TRBV6-2/TRBV6-3
CDR3nt: TGTGCCAGCAGTTACCGGGGATCGGGAGCTTTCTTT
CDR3aa: CASSYRGSGAFF

d_gene: NA
abundance: many
j_gene: TRBJ1-1
v_gene: TRBV12-3/TRBV12-4
CDR3nt: TGTGCCAGCACCCTGGGACCGACGAACACTGAAGCTTTCTTT
CDR3aa: CASTLGPTNTEAFF

d_gene: TRBD2
abundance: many
j_gene: TRBJ2-5
v_gene: TRBV29-1
CDR3nt: TGCAGCGTTGAGACGGGGGGGCGAGAGACCCAGTACTTC
CDR3aa: CSVETGGRETQYF

d_gene: NA
abundance: many
j_gene: TRBJ2-5
v_gene: TRBV29-1
CDR3nt: TGCAGCGTTGAATTCGACAGGGAGACCCAGTACTTC
CDR3aa: CSVEFDRETQYF

d_gene: NA
abundance: NA
j_gene: TRBJ1-2
v_gene: TRBV30
CDR3nt: TGTGCCTCGACCGGGATAGGCTACACCTTC
CDR3aa: CASTGIGYTF

d_gene: NA
abundance: many
j_gene: TRBJ1-2
v_gene: TRBV4-1
CDR3nt: TGCGCCAGCAGCCAGAACAGGGAACTATCCGGCTACACCTTC
CDR3aa: CASSQNRELSGYTF

d_gene: TRBD1
abundance: many
j_gene: TRBJ1-5
v_gene: TRBV6-5
CDR3nt: TGTGCCAGCAGTTTACAGGGGCTGTCTCAGCCCCAGCATTTT
CDR3aa: CASSLQGLSQPQHF

d_gene: NA
abundance: many
j_gene: TRBJ1-1
v_gene: TRBV2
CDR3nt: TGTGCCAGCCCCTCTCGGACTTCAAACATGAACACTGAAGCTTTCTTT
CDR3aa: CASPSRTSNMNTEAFF

d_gene: NA
abundance: many
j_gene: TRBJ2-2
v_gene: TRBV6-1
CDR3nt: TGTGCCAGCAGTGAAGCCCTTGGAGGCGCCGGGGAGCTGTTTTTT
CDR3aa: CASSEALGGAGELFF

d_gene: NA
abundance: many
j_gene: TRBJ1-1
v_gene: TRBV7-8
CDR3nt: TGTGCCAGCAGCTTAGGGGTGATCCCTGAAGCTTTCTTT
CDR3aa: CASSLGVIPEAFF

d_gene: NA
abundance: NA
j_gene: TRBJ1-1
v_gene: TRBV7-9
CDR3nt: TGTGCCAGCAGGGATGAGAACACTGAAGCTTTCTTT
CDR3aa: CASRDENTEAFF

d_gene: NA
abundance: few
j_gene: TRBJ2-2
v_gene: TRBV4-1
CDR3nt: TGCGCCAGCAGCCAAGACGTTTGGGGGAAAGGGGACGGGGAGCTGTTTTTT
CDR3aa: CASSQDVWGKGDGELFF

d_gene: NA
abundance: many
j_gene: TRBJ2-3
v_gene: TRBV11-2
CDR3nt: TGTGCCAGCACCATCCTTGGGCTGGGGTCGGGAGATACGCAGTATTTT
CDR3aa: CASTILGLGSGDTQYF

d_gene: NA
abundance: once
j_gene: TRBJ2-7
v_gene: TRBV6-1
CDR3nt: TGTGCCAGCAGCCGGGACACGGTCTCCTACGAGCAGTACTTC
CDR3aa: CASSRDTVSYEQYF

d_gene: NA
abundance: many
j_gene: TRBJ2-7
v_gene: TRBV12-3/TRBV12-4
CDR3nt: TGTGCCAGCAGCCTACCCGGCGGCTACGAGCAGTACTTC
CDR3aa: CASSLPGGYEQYF

d_gene: NA
abundance: NA
j_gene: TRBJ1-2
v_gene: TRBV11-1
CDR3nt: TGTGCCAGCAGCCCCTGGCAGGCGAACTATGGCTACACCTTC
CDR3aa: CASSPWQANYGYTF

d_gene: NA
abundance: many
j_gene: TRBJ1-2
v_gene: TRBV10-3
CDR3nt: TGTGCCATCAGTGAGGGACAGAGAGGCTACACCTTC
CDR3aa: CAISEGQRGYTF

d_gene: NA
abundance: NA
j_gene: TRBJ1-1
v_gene: TRBV25-1
CDR3nt: TGTGCCAGCAGTATACCGAGGACGGGGAACACTGAAGCTTTCTTT
CDR3aa: CASSIPRTGNTEAFF

d_gene: TRBD1
abundance: many
j_gene: TRBJ1-2
v_gene: TRBV10-3
CDR3nt: TGTGCCATCAGGGGAATGACAGGGAAGAGTGAGGGCTACACCTTC
CDR3aa: CAIRGMTGKSEGYTF

d_gene: TRBD1
abundance: many
j_gene: TRBJ1-2
v_gene: TRBV6-1
CDR3nt: TGTGCCAGCAGAAGACAGGGGGCAAACTATGGCTACACCTTC
CDR3aa: CASRRQGANYGYTF

d_gene: TRBD1
abundance: few
j_gene: TRBJ2-4
v_gene: TRBV13
CDR3nt: TGTGCCAGCAGCTTAGTACAGGGGGCGCGGCGCAAAAACATTCAGTACTTC
CDR3aa: CASSLVQGARRKNIQYF

d_gene: TRBD2
abundance: NA
j_gene: TRBJ2-7
v_gene: TRBV6-2/TRBV6-3
CDR3nt: TGTGCCAGCAGTTACCGGGGCGGGAGTACCTACGAGCAGTACTTC
CDR3aa: CASSYRGGSTYEQYF

d_gene: TRBD1
abundance: NA
j_gene: TRBJ1-1
v_gene: TRBV6-4
CDR3nt: TGTGCCAGCAGTCGACAGGGCCCATGGGAAGGGAACACTGAAGCTTTCTTT
CDR3aa: CASSRQGPWEGNTEAFF

d_gene: TRBD2
abundance: many
j_gene: TRBJ2-2
v_gene: TRBV6-1
CDR3nt: TGTGCCAGCAGCGAGGGACTAGCGGCCACAAGAACGAACACCGGGGAGCTGTTTTTT
CDR3aa: CASSEGLAATRTNTGELFF

d_gene: NA
abundance: many
j_gene: TRBJ2-5
v_gene: TRBV20-1
CDR3nt: TGCAGTGCTAGAGTCCCCCCCAGCCAAGAGACCCAGTACTTC
CDR3aa: CSARVPPSQETQYF

d_gene: NA
abundance: few
j_gene: TRBJ1-1
v_gene: TRBV30
CDR3nt: TGTGCCTGGAGTGGGTACACTGAAGCTTTCTTT
CDR3aa: CAWSGYTEAFF

d_gene: NA
abundance: many
j_gene: TRBJ2-7
v_gene: TRBV7-2
CDR3nt: TGTGCCAGCCGGGGGCATCTAACAATTGGAGAGCAGTACTTC
CDR3aa: CASRGHLTIGEQYF

d_gene: NA
abundance: many
j_gene: TRBJ1-5
v_gene: TRBV10-1
CDR3nt: TGCGCCAGCAGTGTGGCTCACGGGCAGGGGCCCGATCAGCCCCAGCATTTT
CDR3aa: CASSVAHGQGPDQPQHF

d_gene: TRBD1
abundance: many
j_gene: TRBJ2-7
v_gene: TRBV12-3/TRBV12-4
CDR3nt: TGTGCCAGCAGCGGGACAGGGGCCTCCTACGAGCAGTACTTC
CDR3aa: CASSGTGASYEQYF

d_gene: TRBD1
abundance: many
j_gene: TRBJ2-4
v_gene: TRBV12-5
CDR3nt: TGTGCTAGTGGTGGACGGGACAGAGACGTCGTCAAAAACATTCAGTACTTC
CDR3aa: CASGGRDRDVVKNIQYF

d_gene: NA
abundance: many
j_gene: TRBJ1-6
v_gene: TRBV6-5
CDR3nt: TGTGCCAGCAGTTCATCACCCCTCCACTTT
CDR3aa: CASSSSPLHF

d_gene: NA
abundance: many
j_gene: TRBJ2-7
v_gene: TRBV7-3
CDR3nt: TGTGCCAGCAGTTTGGACATCCGGCGGGAGCAGTACTTC
CDR3aa: CASSLDIRREQYF

d_gene: NA
abundance: many
j_gene: TRBJ2-7
v_gene: TRBV9
CDR3nt: TGTGCCAGCAGCTACAAACCCTCCTCCTACGAGCAGTACTTC
CDR3aa: CASSYKPSSYEQYF

d_gene: TRBD2
abundance: NA
j_gene: TRBJ2-2
v_gene: TRBV2
CDR3nt: TGTGCCAGCCGACTAGCGGAGGACGGGGAGCTGTTTTTT
CDR3aa: CASRLAEDGELFF